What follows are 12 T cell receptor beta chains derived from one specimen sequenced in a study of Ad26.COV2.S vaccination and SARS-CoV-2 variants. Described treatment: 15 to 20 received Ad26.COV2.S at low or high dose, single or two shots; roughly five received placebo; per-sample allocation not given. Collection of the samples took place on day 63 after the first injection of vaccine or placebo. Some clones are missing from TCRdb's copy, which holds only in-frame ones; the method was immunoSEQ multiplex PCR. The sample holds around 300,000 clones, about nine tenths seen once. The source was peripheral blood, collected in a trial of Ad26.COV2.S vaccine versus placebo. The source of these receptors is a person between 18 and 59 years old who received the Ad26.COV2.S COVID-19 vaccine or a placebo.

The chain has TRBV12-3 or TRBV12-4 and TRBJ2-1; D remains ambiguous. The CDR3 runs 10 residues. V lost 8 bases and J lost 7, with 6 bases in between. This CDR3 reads CASGWNEQFF. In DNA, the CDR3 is TGTGCCAGCGGGTGGAATGAGCAGTTCTTC.

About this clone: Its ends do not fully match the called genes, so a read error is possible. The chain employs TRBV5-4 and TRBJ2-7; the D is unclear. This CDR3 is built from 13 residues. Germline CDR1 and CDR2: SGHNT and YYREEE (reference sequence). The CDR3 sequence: CASRATDSHEQYF. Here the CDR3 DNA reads TGTGCCAGCAGAGCAACCGACTCCCACGAGCAGTACTTC.

This chain's CDR3 is CASSWVGTEETQYF. In DNA, the CDR3 is TGTGCCAGTAGTTGGGTCGGGACAGAAGAGACCCAGTACTTC. V gene TRBV19 combines with J gene TRBJ2-5, with 7 bases fitting TRBD1. This CDR3 has 14 amino acids. The ends lost 5 bases at V and 3 bases at J; junction bases unmatched: 6. Per the germline V gene, CDR1 is LNHDA and CDR2 is SQIVND (reference sequence).

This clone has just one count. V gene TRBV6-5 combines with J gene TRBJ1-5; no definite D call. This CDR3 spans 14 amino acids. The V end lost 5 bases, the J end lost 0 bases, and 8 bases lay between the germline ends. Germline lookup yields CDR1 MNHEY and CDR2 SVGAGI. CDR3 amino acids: CASSSYYSNQPQHF. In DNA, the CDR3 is TGTGCCAGCAGTAGTTACTATAGCAATCAGCCCCAGCATTTT.

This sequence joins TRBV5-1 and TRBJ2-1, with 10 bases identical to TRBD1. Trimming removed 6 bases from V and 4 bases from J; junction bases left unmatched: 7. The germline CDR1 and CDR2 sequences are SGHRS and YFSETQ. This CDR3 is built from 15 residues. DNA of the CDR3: TGCGCCAGCAACTCCAAGGGACAGGGGTACAATGAGCAGTTCTTC. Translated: CASNSKGQGYNEQFF.

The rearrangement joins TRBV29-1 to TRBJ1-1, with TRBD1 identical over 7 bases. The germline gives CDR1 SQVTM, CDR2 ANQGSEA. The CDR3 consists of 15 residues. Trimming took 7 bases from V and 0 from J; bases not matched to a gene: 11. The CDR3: CSASGQDGVNTEAFF. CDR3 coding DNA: TGCAGCGCTAGTGGACAGGATGGGGTGAACACTGAAGCTTTCTTT.

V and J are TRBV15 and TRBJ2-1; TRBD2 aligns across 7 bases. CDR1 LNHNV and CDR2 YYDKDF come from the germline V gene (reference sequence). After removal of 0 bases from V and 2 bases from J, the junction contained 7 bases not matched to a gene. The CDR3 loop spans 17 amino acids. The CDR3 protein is CATSREWSGTTYNEQFF. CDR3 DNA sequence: TGTGCCACCAGCAGAGAGTGGAGCGGGACCACCTACAATGAGCAGTTCTTC.

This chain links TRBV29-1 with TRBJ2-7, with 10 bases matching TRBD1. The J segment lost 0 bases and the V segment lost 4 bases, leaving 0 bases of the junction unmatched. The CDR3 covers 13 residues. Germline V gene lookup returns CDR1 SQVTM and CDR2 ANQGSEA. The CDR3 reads CSVGTGGSYEQYF. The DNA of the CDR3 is TGCAGCGTTGGGACAGGGGGCTCCTACGAGCAGTACTTC.

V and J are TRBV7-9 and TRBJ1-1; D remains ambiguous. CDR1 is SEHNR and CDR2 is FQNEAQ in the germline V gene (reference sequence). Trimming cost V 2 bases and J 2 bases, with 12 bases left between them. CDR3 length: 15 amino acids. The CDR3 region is CASSLYDGPNTEAFF. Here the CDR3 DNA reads TGTGCCAGCAGCTTATACGACGGACCTAACACTGAAGCTTTCTTT.

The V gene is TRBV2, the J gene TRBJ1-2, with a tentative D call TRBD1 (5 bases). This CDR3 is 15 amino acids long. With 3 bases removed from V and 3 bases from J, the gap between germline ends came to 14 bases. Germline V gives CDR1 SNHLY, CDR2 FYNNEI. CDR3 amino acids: CASSDGQGSYYGYTF. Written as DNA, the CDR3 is TGTGCCAGCAGTGACGGGCAGGGCTCCTACTATGGCTACACCTTC.

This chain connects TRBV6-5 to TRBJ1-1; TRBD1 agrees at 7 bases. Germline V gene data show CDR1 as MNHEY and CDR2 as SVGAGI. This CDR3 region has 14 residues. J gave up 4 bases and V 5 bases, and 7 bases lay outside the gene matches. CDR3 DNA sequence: TGTGCCAGCAGTAGTGACAGGGTGGGCACTGAAGCTTTCTTT. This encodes CASSSDRVGTEAFF.

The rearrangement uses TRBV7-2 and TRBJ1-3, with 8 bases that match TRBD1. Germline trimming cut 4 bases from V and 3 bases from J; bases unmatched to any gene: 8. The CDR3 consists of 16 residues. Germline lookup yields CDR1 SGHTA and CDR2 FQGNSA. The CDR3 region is CASSSLVDRGGNTIYF. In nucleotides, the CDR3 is TGTGCCAGCAGCTCCCTAGTCGACAGGGGTGGAAACACCATATATTTT.